Listed here are 20 T cell receptor beta chains from one sample, sequenced in a study of blood T cell repertoires in COVID-19. TCRdb's copy holds only in-frame clones and misses some; the assay was immunoSEQ multiplex PCR. This sample has under 200,000 clones, with roughly nine tenths found just once. The sample was PBMCs or T cells enriched from blood (not recorded which). These receptors all stem from a woman aged 45-65 years who had recovered from COVID-19.

The J gene is TRBJ2-2, the V gene TRBV11-2, with 9 bases lining up with TRBD2. Germline lookup yields CDR1 SGHAT and CDR2 FQNNGV. With V trimmed by 10 bases and J by 4 bases, 16 bases remained unmatched. The CDR3 runs to 17 residues. Here the CDR3 DNA reads TGTGCCACCTGCCTCGGGCTAGCGGGAACGTTCACCGGGGAGCTGTTTTTT. Protein: CATCLGLAGTFTGELFF.

Of note for this clone: At one end, the junction sequence differs from germline, possibly due to a read error. The chain recombines TRBV6-2 or TRBV6-3 with TRBJ2-3, with D possibly matching TRBD2 (5 bases). CDR3 length equals 12 residues. Germline V CDR1 and CDR2: MNHEY, SVGEGT. The CDR3 here is CASSSTPTILHF. DNA for the CDR3: TGTGCCAGCAGTTCCACCCCGACTATCCTCCATTTT.

The rearrangement joins TRBV7-3 to TRBJ2-1; TRBD2 matches 7 bases. CDR1 and CDR2 (germline): SGHTA, FQGTGA. Trimming took 2 bases from V and 7 from J; bases not matched to a gene: 8. This CDR3 contains 15 residues. In DNA form, the CDR3 reads TGTGCCAGCAGCTTAGGCGGGGGTATGAGGAATGAGCAGTTCTTC. This codes for CASSLGGGMRNEQFF.

This clone was counted once. CDR3 in amino acids: CASSLYSGSYNSPLHF. As DNA, the CDR3 is TGTGCCAGCAGTTTGTACAGTGGCTCCTATAATTCACCCCTCCACTTT. This chain uses TRBV28 with TRBJ1-6; D uncertain. Per germline, CDR1 MDHEN and CDR2 SYDVKM. The CDR3 has 16 residues. The V end was cut by 3 bases, the J end by 0 bases, with 9 bases between. Using reference TRBV28 and TRBJ1-6 for the parts outside the CDR3, the full variable domain is DVKVTQSSRYLVKRTGEKVFLECVQDMDHENMFWYRQDPGLGLRLIYFSYDVKMKEKGDIPEGYSVSREKKERFSLILESASTNQTSMYLCASSLYSGSYNSPLHFGNGTRLTVT.

The chain couples TRBV5-5 to TRBJ2-7; the D is unclear. Trimming took off 1 base at V and 3 bases at J, with 8 bases between the two ends. This CDR3 is built from 13 residues. Germline values: CDR1 SGHKS, CDR2 YYEKEE (reference sequence). The CDR3 spells CASSLTSGYEQYF. In DNA, the CDR3 is TGTGCCAGCAGCTTGACTTCAGGCTACGAGCAGTACTTC.

V usage is TRBV11-2 and J usage is TRBJ1-2, with 7 bases that match TRBD1. V gave up 0 bases and J gave up 5 bases; unmatched junction bases: 6. This CDR3 is 15 amino acids long. Germline V gives CDR1 SGHAT, CDR2 FQNNGV. CDR3 in DNA: TGTGCCAGCAGCTTAGAGAGGGGACAGCTTTATGGCTACACCTTC. It specifies CASSLERGQLYGYTF.

The rearrangement links TRBV27 to TRBJ2-7; weak D call: TRBD2 (6 bases). V gave up 0 bases and J gave up 2 bases, with 14 bases separating them. This CDR3 has 16 amino acids. The germline V gene encodes CDR1 MNHEY and CDR2 SMNVEV (reference sequence). CDR3 loop: CASSLSAGTHAYEQYF. In DNA, the CDR3 is TGTGCCAGCAGTTTATCGGCCGGGACTCACGCCTACGAGCAGTACTTC.

The chain joins TRBV18 to TRBJ1-1; D is uncertain. Germline CDR1 reads KGHSH; CDR2 reads LQKENI. CDR3 size: 12 residues. V lost 6 bases and J 5 bases, leaving 10 bases between the germline ends. CDR3 residues: CASSPAVTEAFF. Here the CDR3 DNA reads TGTGCCAGCTCCCCGGCGGTGACTGAAGCTTTCTTT.

The J gene is TRBJ2-1, the V gene TRBV5-1, with 10 nucleotides matching TRBD2. The CDR3 is 14 amino acids. CDR1 SGHRS and CDR2 YFSETQ come from the germline V gene. Trimming took 1 base from V and 7 from J; bases not matched to a gene: 2. The CDR3 here is CASSLTSGINEQFF. The CDR3 DNA reads TGCGCCAGCAGCTTGACTAGCGGGATAAATGAGCAGTTCTTC.

The rearrangement links TRBV6-1 to TRBJ1-2; no definite D call. The CDR3 contains 13 residues. Germline CDR1 MNHNS, CDR2 SASEGT. Trimming pared 1 base from V and 7 bases from J, leaving 10 bases between. CDR3 residues: CASSEGGVIGYTF. DNA for the CDR3: TGTGCCAGCAGTGAAGGCGGGGTGATTGGCTACACCTTC.

The chain combines TRBV27 with TRBJ1-2; TRBD1 aligns across 12 bases. The CDR3 covers 16 residues. Germline lookup yields CDR1 MNHEY and CDR2 SMNVEV (reference sequence). Unmatched junction bases numbered 10, after V lost 4 bases and J lost 7 bases. In DNA form, the CDR3 reads TGTGCCAGCAGTTCTATCACCGGGACAGGGGGCCGTGGCTACACCTTC. Its translation is CASSSITGTGGRGYTF.

The J gene is TRBJ2-3, the V gene TRBV18, with a possible D match to TRBD1 (6 bases). This CDR3 spans 13 amino acids. Trimming took 3 bases from V and 4 from J, leaving 8 bases between them. CDR1 and CDR2 from the germline V gene are KGHSH and LQKENI. The CDR3 reads CASSPPGADTQYF. CDR3 nucleotide sequence: TGTGCCAGCTCACCCCCAGGGGCAGATACGCAGTATTTT.

This clone turned up a few times. The rearrangement uses TRBV14 and TRBJ2-7, with a tentative D call TRBD2 (6 bases). CDR1 and CDR2 from the germline V gene are SGHDN and FVKESK. The CDR3 length is 16 residues. V shed 0 bases and J shed 0 bases, with 12 bases lying between them. The CDR3 spells CASSQDPRGSSYEQYF. DNA of the CDR3: TGTGCCAGCAGCCAAGATCCCCGGGGGAGCTCCTACGAGCAGTACTTC. The entire variable domain, with the rest obtained from reference TRBV14 and TRBJ2-7, is as follows: EAGVTQFPSHSVIEKGQTVTLRCDPISGHDNLYWYRRVMGKEIKFLLHFVKESKQDESGMPNNRFLAERTGGTYSTLKVQPAELEDSGVYFCASSQDPRGSSYEQYFGPGTRLTVT.

A remark on this clone: This specimen includes other DNA sequences encoding the same CDR3. The rearrangement uses TRBV12-3 or TRBV12-4 and TRBJ2-5; D is ambiguous. The CDR3 loop spans 11 amino acids. Trimming removed 3 bases at V and 5 bases at J, with 4 bases between. CDR3 nucleotides: TGTGCCAGCAGTTTTAGTGAGACCCAGTACTTC. This encodes CASSFSETQYF.

This clone was found once. The chain has TRBV29-1 and TRBJ1-4; unclear D gene. This CDR3 is 12 amino acids long. Between the trimmed V and J ends, which lost 6 bases and 8 bases, there was a span of 13 bases. Germline-derived CDR1 and CDR2 are SQVTM and ANQGSEA. The CDR3 DNA reads as TGCAGCGTCATGGCAGGATGGGAAAAACTGTTTTTT. Translated, it gives CSVMAGWEKLFF. The entire variable domain, with the rest obtained from reference TRBV29-1 and TRBJ1-4, is as follows: SAVISQKPSRDICQRGTSLTIQCQVDSQVTMMFWYRQQPGQSLTLIATANQGSEATYESGFVIDKFPISRPNLTFSTLTVSNMSPEDSSIYLCSVMAGWEKLFFGSGTQLSVL.

The chain carries TRBV11-3 and TRBJ2-1; the match to TRBD2 covers 9 bases. Losses at the gene ends were 3 bases for V and 8 bases for J; bases not matched to a gene: 2. CDR3 size: 13 residues. Germline values: CDR1 SGHNT, CDR2 YENEEA. The CDR3 spells CASSFSGSHEQFF. In nucleotides, the CDR3 is TGTGCCAGCAGCTTTAGCGGGAGCCATGAGCAGTTCTTC.

This chain joins TRBV29-1 and TRBJ2-1; D is perhaps TRBD2 (5 bases). The CDR3 extends over 15 amino acids. The germline CDR1 and CDR2 sequences are SQVTM and ANQGSEA. V was pared by 3 bases and J by 7 bases, with 19 bases between. The CDR3 is CSVDPTKTPPNEQFF. The CDR3 coding sequence is TGCAGCGTTGACCCGACTAAGACCCCCCCGAATGAGCAGTTCTTC.

The CDR3 spells CASSLAGGDNEQFF. In DNA, the CDR3 is TGTGCCAGCAGTTTAGCGGGAGGGGATAATGAGCAGTTCTTC. V usage is TRBV28 and J usage is TRBJ2-1; 9 nucleotides match TRBD2. The V gene's germline CDR1 is MDHEN and CDR2 SYDVKM. The CDR3 runs to 14 residues. Germline trimming cut 2 bases from V and 7 bases from J; bases unmatched to any gene: 3.

This clone was counted ten times or more. The genes are TRBV27 and TRBJ2-2; TRBD2 matches at 7 bases. V was pared by 10 bases and J by 2 bases, with 7 bases of the junction left unmatched. Germline V gives CDR1 MNHEY, CDR2 SMNVEV (reference sequence). The CDR3 extends over 14 amino acids. This chain's CDR3 is CATAGTINTGELFF. In nucleotides, the CDR3 is TGTGCCACCGCCGGGACTATCAACACCGGGGAGCTGTTTTTT.

J is TRBJ1-2 and V is TRBV27; 9 bases line up with TRBD1. V was clipped by 6 bases and J by 5 bases; unmatched bases: 4. Germline loops: CDR1 MNHEY, CDR2 SMNVEV (reference sequence). This CDR3 has 13 residues. The DNA for the CDR3 is TGTGCCAGCAGGGGACAGGGCGCTTATGGCTACACCTTC. Translation: CASRGQGAYGYTF.